These 13 T cell receptor beta chains were all obtained from the same sample, sequenced in a study of CD8 T cells in ankylosing spondylitis. Study-wide findings and caveats: A motif of eight or nine highly homologous TCR beta variants was seen as apparently characteristic of ankylosing spondylitis blood.

These receptors are not linked to any known antigen. TCRdb re-called the 5' RACE reads through MiXCR, storing one row per CDR3 protein. The table includes hundreds of thousands of distinct CDR3 sequences, 26% detected once. The sample was blood, either unsorted or a sorted T cell fraction (not recorded which). These receptors came from a male donor with ankylosing spondylitis.

The CDR3 DNA follows: TGCAGCGTTCCCGGGGGGGCAGGAGGATACTCCTCCTACAATGAGCAGTTCTTC. Translated: CSVPGGAGGYSSYNEQFF. The V gene is TRBV29-1, the J gene TRBJ2-1; TRBD2 aligns across 8 bases. Looked up from germline, CDR1 is SQVTM and CDR2 is ANQGSEA. The CDR3 loop spans 18 amino acids. Trimming removed 5 bases from V and 0 bases from J; junction bases left unmatched: 15.

Only a few counts were recorded for this clonotype. The CDR3 loop reads CASSFVARGQGYNSPLHF. CDR3 DNA: TGTGCCAGCAGCTTCGTAGCTAGAGGACAGGGCTATAATTCACCCCTCCACTTT. The gene calls are TRBV7-8 and TRBJ1-6, with 8 bases matching TRBD1. Looked up from germline, CDR1 is SGHVS and CDR2 is FQNEAQ. V shed 3 bases, J shed 3 bases, and the junction held 10 bases outside the gene matches. The CDR3 loop spans 18 amino acids.

This clonotype was observed a few times. The V call is TRBV11-2, the J call TRBJ2-1; weak D call: TRBD2 (5 bases). In germline, CDR1 is SGHAT, CDR2 FQNNGV. The V and J ends lost 7 bases and 0 bases respectively, with 10 bases between them. The CDR3 runs 14 residues. Written as DNA, the CDR3 is TGTGCCAGCATTAACCGGGACTCCTACAATGAGCAGTTCTTC. This encodes CASINRDSYNEQFF.

This clonotype was found a few times. This chain uses TRBV4-2 with TRBJ2-5; maybe TRBD1 (5 bases). The CDR3 is made up of 16 amino acids. With 4 bases removed from V and 5 bases from J, the gap between germline ends came to 20 bases. Germline V gives CDR1 LGHNA, CDR2 YNFKEQ. The CDR3 DNA is TGTGCCAGCAGCCTTAAGTGGGGTCAGGGTAGGGAGACCCAGTACTTC. It yields the protein CASSLKWGQGRETQYF.

The chain employs TRBV20-1 and TRBJ2-1, with 7 bases that match TRBD2. This CDR3 has 16 residues. With 0 bases clipped from V and 2 bases from J, the junction kept 7 bases outside the gene matches. The V gene's germline CDR1 is DFQATT and CDR2 SNEGSKA (reference sequence). The CDR3 sequence: CSARDRLAQTYNEQFF. CDR3 DNA sequence: TGCAGTGCTAGAGATCGACTAGCCCAGACCTACAATGAGCAGTTCTTC.

In regard to this clonotype: The junction departs from germline at one end; a sequencing error may be responsible. The rearrangement joins TRBV2 to TRBJ2-7; 13 bases line up with TRBD2. Germline loops: CDR1 SNHLY, CDR2 FYNNEI. The CDR3 is 15 residues long. The CDR3 nucleotides are TGTGCCAGCAGCGAAGGACTAGCGGGAGCCCACGAGCAGTACTTC. It yields the protein CASSEGLAGAHEQYF.

V usage is TRBV15 and J usage is TRBJ2-7; TRBD2 matches at 7 bases. Unmatched junction bases numbered 5, after V lost 0 bases and J lost 0 bases. This CDR3 contains 16 residues. Germline assignment: CDR1 LNHNV and CDR2 YYDKDF (reference sequence). In DNA form, the CDR3 reads TGTGCCACCAGCAGAGATTGGGGGGGGAGCTCCTACGAGCAGTACTTC. This sequence encodes CATSRDWGGSSYEQYF.

V usage is TRBV29-1 and J usage is TRBJ2-1, with 13 bases identical to TRBD2. V dropped 5 bases and J dropped 3; count of bases not matched to a gene: 1. The germline V gene encodes CDR1 SQVTM and CDR2 ANQGSEA. The CDR3 runs 14 residues. Here the CDR3 reads CSVRTSGGYNEQFF. In DNA, the CDR3 is TGCAGCGTTAGGACTAGCGGGGGCTACAATGAGCAGTTCTTC.

This clonotype was picked up many times. This chain connects TRBV20-1 to TRBJ2-3, with D uncertain. Germline assignment: CDR1 DFQATT and CDR2 SNEGSKA (reference sequence). The CDR3 spans 13 residues. With 0 bases removed from V and 6 bases from J, the gap between germline ends came to 10 bases. This CDR3 reads CSARDLTFDTQYF. The CDR3 nucleotides read TGCAGTGCTAGAGACCTAACTTTTGATACGCAGTATTTT.

This clonotype has at least ten counts. This sequence joins TRBV14 and TRBJ1-2; 7 positions agree with TRBD1. With V trimmed by 4 bases and J by 4 bases, 9 bases remained unmatched. Germline CDR1 is SGHDN and CDR2 is FVKESK. CDR3 length: 15 residues. The DNA of the CDR3 is TGTGCCAGCAGCCCCATCGAGGGACAGCGCTATGGCTACACCTTC. The encoded protein is CASSPIEGQRYGYTF.

This clonotype occurred a few times. This chain connects TRBV5-6 to TRBJ2-7, with 7 bases matching TRBD2. The CDR3 loop spans 14 amino acids. CDR1 and CDR2 (germline): SGHDT, YYEEEE. Trimming removed 3 bases from V and 4 bases from J; junction bases left unmatched: 7. CDR3: CASSSLAGVYEQYV. The CDR3 DNA sequence: TGTGCCAGCAGCTCCCTTGCGGGAGTTTACGAGCAGTACGTC.

This chain links TRBV5-1 with TRBJ2-6; 7 bases map to TRBD2. The ends lost 0 bases at V and 2 bases at J; junction bases unmatched: 2. This CDR3 region has 16 residues. Germline loops: CDR1 SGHRS, CDR2 YFSETQ. The CDR3 loop is CASSLAAGAGANVLTF. In nucleotides, the CDR3 is TGCGCCAGCAGCTTGGCCGCGGGGGCTGGGGCCAACGTCCTGACTTTC.

The V and J genes are TRBV12-3 or TRBV12-4 and TRBJ1-4; perhaps TRBD1 as D (6 bases). The CDR3 loop spans 14 amino acids. V shed 6 bases and J shed 1 base, with 9 bases lying between them. The CDR3 DNA sequence: TGTGCCAGCAGATTGACAGGAACTAATGAAAAACTGTTTTTT. Its protein is CASRLTGTNEKLFF.